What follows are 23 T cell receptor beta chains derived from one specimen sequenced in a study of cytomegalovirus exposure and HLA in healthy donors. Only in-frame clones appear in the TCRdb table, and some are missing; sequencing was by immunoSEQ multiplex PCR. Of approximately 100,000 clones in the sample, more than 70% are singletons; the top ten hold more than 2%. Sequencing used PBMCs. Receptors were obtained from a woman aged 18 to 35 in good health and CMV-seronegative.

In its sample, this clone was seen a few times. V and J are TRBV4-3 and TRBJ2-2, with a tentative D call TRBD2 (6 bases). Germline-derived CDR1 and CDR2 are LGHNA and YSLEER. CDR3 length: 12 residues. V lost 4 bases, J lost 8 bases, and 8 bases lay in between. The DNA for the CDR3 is TGCGCCAGCAGCCGTGGGAGGGGGGAGCTGTTTTTT. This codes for CASSRGRGELFF.

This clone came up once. CDR3 nucleotides: TGTGCCAGCAGCTCCGACAGGGAATTGGTTGGCAATCAGCCCCAGCATTTT. This codes for CASSSDRELVGNQPQHF. The gene calls are TRBV28 and TRBJ1-5; 7 bases line up with TRBD1. Germline-derived CDR1 and CDR2 are MDHEN and SYDVKM. This CDR3 region has 17 residues. The V segment lost 6 bases and the J segment 2 bases; nucleotides outside the gene matches: 13.

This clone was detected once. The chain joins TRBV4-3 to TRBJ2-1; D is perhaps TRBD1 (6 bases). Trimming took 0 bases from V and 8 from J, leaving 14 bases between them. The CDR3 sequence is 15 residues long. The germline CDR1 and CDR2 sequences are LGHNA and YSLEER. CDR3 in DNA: TGCGCCAGCAGCCAAGAAGGGTCGGGACACGATGAGCAGTTCTTC. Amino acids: CASSQEGSGHDEQFF.

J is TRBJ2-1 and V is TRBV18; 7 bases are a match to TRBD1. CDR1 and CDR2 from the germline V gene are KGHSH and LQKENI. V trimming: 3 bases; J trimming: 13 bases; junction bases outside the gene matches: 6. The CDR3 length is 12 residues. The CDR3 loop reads CASSPSRTGQFF. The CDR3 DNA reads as TGTGCCAGCTCACCTTCGAGGACAGGCCAGTTCTTC. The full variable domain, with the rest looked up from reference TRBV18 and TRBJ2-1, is NAGVMQNPRHLVRRRGQEARLRCSPMKGHSHVYWYRQLPEEGLKFMVYLQKENIIDESGMPKERFSAEFPKEGPSILRIQQVVRGDSAAYFCASSPSRTGQFFGPGTRLTVL.

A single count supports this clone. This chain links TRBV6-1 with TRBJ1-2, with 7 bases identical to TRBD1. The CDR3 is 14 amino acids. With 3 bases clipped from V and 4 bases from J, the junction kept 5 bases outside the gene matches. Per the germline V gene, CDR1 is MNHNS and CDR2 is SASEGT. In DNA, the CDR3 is TGTGCCAGCAGTGAGGAGGGGGCGACCTATGGCTACACCTTC. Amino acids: CASSEEGATYGYTF.

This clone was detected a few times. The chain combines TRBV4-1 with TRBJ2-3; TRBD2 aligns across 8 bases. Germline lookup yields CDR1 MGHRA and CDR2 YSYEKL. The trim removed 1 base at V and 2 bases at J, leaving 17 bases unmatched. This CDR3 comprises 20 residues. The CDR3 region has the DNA TGCGCCAGCAGCCAAGGGAGGCTGGGGCTAGCGGGCGGAACCACAGATACGCAGTATTTT. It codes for CASSQGRLGLAGGTTDTQYF.

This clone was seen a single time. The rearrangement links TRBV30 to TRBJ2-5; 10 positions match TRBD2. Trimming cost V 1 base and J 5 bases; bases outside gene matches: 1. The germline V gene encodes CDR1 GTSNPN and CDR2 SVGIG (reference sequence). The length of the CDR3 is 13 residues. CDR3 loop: CAWSGSGRETQYF. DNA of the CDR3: TGTGCCTGGAGTGGTAGCGGGAGGGAGACCCAGTACTTC.

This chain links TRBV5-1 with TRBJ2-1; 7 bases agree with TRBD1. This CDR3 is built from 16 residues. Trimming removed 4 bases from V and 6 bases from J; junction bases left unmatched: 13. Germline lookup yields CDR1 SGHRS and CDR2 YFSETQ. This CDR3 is CASSQLDRVDANEQFF. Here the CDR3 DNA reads TGCGCCAGCAGCCAGCTCGACAGGGTTGATGCCAATGAGCAGTTCTTC.

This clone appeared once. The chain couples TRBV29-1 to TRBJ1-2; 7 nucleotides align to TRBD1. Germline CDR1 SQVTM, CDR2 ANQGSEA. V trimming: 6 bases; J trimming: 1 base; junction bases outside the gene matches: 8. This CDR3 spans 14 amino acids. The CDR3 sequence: CSVDDRAFNYGYTF. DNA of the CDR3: TGCAGCGTAGACGACAGGGCTTTTAACTATGGCTACACCTTC.

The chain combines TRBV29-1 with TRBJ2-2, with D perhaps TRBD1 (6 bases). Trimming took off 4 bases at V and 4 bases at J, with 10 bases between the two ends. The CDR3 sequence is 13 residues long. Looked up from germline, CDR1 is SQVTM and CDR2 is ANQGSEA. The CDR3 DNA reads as TGCAGCGTTGTGGTACAGGGCACCGGGGAGCTGTTTTTT. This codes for CSVVVQGTGELFF.

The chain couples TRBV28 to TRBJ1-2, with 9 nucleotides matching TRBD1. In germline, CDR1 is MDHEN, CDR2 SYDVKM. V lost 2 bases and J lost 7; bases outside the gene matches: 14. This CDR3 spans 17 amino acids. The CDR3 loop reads CASSLEEGTGLVSGYTF. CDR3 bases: TGTGCCAGCAGTTTAGAGGAGGGGACAGGGCTTGTTTCTGGCTACACCTTC.

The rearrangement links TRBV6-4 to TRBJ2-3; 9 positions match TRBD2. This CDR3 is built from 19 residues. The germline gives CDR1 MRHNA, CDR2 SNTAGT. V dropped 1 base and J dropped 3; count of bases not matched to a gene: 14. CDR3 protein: CASSDYSRWTSDVTDTQYF. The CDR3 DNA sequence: TGTGCCAGCAGTGACTACTCAAGATGGACTAGCGATGTGACAGATACGCAGTATTTT.

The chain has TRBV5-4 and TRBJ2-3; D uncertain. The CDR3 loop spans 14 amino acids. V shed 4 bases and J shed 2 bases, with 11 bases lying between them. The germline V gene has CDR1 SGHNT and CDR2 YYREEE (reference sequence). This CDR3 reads CASSIGQDTDTQYF. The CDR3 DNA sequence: TGTGCCAGCAGCATAGGCCAGGACACAGATACGCAGTATTTT. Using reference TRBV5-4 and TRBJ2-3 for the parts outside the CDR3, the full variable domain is ETGVTQSPTHLIKTRGQQVTLRCSSQSGHNTVSWYQQALGQGPQFIFQYYREEENGRGNFPPRFSGLQFPNYSSELNVNALELDDSALYLCASSIGQDTDTQYFGPGTRLTVL.

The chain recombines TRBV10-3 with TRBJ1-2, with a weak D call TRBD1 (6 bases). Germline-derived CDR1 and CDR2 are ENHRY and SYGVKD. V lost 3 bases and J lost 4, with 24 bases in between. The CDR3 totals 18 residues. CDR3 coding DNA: TGTGCCATCAGTGACCCACCTGGGGGGGCGCCGGGCAGCTATGGCTACACCTTC. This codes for CAISDPPGGAPGSYGYTF.

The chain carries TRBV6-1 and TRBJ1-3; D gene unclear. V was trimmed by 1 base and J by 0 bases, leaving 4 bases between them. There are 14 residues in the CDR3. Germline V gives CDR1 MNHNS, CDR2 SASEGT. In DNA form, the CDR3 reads TGTGCCAGCAGTGAAGGGAGCTCTGGAAACACCATATATTTT. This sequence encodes CASSEGSSGNTIYF.

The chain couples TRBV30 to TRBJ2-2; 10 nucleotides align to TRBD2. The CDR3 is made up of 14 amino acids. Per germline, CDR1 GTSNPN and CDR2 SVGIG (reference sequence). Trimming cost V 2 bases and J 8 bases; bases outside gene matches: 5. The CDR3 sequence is CAWSQGLATGELFF. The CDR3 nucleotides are TGTGCCTGGAGTCAGGGACTAGCGACGGGGGAGCTGTTTTTT.

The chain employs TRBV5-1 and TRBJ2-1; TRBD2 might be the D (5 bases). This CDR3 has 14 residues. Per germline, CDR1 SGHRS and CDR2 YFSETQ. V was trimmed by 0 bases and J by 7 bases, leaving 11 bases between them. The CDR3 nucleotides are TGCGCCAGCAGCTTGGGAGAGGGAATAAATGAGCAGTTCTTC. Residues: CASSLGEGINEQFF.

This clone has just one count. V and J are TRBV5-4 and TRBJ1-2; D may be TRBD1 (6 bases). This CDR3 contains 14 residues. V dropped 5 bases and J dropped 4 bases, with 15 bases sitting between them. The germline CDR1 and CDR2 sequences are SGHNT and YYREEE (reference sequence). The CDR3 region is CASSRSTGIYGYTF. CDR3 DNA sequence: TGTGCCAGCAGTCGTTCTACAGGGATCTATGGCTACACCTTC.

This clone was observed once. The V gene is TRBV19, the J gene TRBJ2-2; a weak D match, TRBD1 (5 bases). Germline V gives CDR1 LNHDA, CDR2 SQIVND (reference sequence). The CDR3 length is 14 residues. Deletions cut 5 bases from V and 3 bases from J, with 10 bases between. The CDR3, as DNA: TGTGCCAGTAGTCAGGGTGTGGACACCGGGGAGCTGTTTTTT. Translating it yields CASSQGVDTGELFF.

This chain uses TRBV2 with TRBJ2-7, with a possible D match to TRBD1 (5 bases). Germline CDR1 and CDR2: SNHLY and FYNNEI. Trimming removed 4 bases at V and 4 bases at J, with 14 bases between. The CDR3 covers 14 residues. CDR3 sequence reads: CASSVIRGQYEQYF. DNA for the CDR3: TGTGCCAGCAGTGTCATCCGCGGACAATACGAGCAGTACTTC. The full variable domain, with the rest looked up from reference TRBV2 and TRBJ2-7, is EPEVTQTPSHQVTQMGQEVILRCVPISNHLYFYWYRQILGQKVEFLVSFYNNEISEKSEIFDDQFSVERPDGSNFTLKIRSTKLEDSAMYFCASSVIRGQYEQYFGPGTRLTVT.

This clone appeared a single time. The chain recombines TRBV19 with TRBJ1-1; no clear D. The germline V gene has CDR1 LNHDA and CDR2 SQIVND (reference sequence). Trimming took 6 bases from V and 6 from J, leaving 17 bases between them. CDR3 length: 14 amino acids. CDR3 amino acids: CASSPTPQYAEAFF. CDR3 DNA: TGTGCCAGTAGCCCCACGCCCCAGTACGCTGAAGCTTTCTTT.

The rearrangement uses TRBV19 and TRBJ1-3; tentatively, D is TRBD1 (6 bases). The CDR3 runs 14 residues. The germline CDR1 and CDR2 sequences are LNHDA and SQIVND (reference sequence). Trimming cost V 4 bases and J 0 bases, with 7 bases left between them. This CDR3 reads CASSRGHSGNTIYF. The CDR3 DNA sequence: TGTGCCAGTAGTAGGGGACACTCTGGAAACACCATATATTTT.

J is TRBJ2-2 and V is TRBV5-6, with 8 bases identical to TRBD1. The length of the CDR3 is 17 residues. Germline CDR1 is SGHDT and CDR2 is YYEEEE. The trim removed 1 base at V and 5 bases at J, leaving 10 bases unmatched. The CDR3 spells CASSLKFRGRGTGELFF. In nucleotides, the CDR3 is TGTGCCAGCAGCTTGAAATTCAGGGGGCGCGGTACCGGGGAGCTGTTTTTT.